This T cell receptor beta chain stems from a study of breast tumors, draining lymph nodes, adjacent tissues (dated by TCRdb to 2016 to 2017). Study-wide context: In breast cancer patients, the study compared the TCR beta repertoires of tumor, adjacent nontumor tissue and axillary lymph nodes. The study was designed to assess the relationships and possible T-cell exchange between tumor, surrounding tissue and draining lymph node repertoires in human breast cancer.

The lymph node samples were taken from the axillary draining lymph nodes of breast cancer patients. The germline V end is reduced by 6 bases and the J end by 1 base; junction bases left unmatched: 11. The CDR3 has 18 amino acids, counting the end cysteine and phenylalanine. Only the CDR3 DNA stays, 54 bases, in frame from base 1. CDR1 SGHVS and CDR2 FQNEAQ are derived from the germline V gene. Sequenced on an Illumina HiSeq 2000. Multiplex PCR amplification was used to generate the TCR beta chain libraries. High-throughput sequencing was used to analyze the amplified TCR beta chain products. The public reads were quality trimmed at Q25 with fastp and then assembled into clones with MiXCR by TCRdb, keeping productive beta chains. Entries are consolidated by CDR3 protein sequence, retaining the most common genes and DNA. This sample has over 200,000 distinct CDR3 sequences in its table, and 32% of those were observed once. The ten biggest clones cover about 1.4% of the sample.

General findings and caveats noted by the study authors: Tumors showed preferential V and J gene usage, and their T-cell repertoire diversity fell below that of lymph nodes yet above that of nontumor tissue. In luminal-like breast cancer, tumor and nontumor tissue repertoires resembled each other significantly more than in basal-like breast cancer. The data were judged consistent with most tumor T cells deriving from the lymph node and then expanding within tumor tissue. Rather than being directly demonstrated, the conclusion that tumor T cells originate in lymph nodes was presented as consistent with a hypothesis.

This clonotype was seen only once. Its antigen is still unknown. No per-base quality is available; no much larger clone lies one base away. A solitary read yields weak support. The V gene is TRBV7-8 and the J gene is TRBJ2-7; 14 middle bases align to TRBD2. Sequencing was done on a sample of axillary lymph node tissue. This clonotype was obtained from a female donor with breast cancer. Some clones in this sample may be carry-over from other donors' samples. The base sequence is TGTGCCAGCAGACGGCCCGGGACTAGCGGGAGCGGGTCCTACGAGCAGTACTTC. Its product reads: CASRRPGTSGSGSYEQYF.